The 32 T cell receptor beta chains below were found in one sample sequenced in a study of control samples from healthy donors and cancer patients. Generated by immunoSEQ multiplex PCR, the TCRdb table keeps only in-frame clones and is missing some. Of 150,000 to 200,000 clones in the sample, about 92% were seen once. The sample was blood. The receptors were sampled from a young man in good health.

The chain links TRBV28 to TRBJ2-7, with 9 bases fitting TRBD1. This CDR3 spans 16 amino acids. Unmatched junction bases numbered 8, after V lost 2 bases and J lost 3 bases. Germline V CDR1 and CDR2: MDHEN, SYDVKM. The CDR3 protein is CASSLNLQGAHYEQYF. The CDR3 nucleotides read TGTGCCAGCAGTTTAAACTTACAGGGGGCTCACTACGAGCAGTACTTC.

This rearrangement joins TRBV6-5 to TRBJ2-1, with TRBD1 matching over 8 bases. With V trimmed by 4 bases and J by 7 bases, 6 bases remained unmatched. The germline CDR1 and CDR2 sequences are MNHEY and SVGAGI. The CDR3 extends over 14 amino acids. This chain's CDR3 is CASSSRNRGNEQFF. As DNA, the CDR3 is TGTGCCAGCAGTTCGAGGAACAGGGGGAATGAGCAGTTCTTC.

This chain links TRBV5-5 with TRBJ2-5, with D possibly TRBD1 on 8 matching bases. V gave up 4 bases and J gave up 4 bases, with 11 bases separating them. CDR1 is SGHKS and CDR2 is YYEKEE in the germline V gene (reference sequence). This CDR3 has 13 residues. The CDR3 region has the DNA TGTGCCAGCAGCCACAGGGGGGGAGAGACCCAGTACTTC. Translated, it gives CASSHRGGETQYF.

This rearrangement joins TRBV6-5 to TRBJ1-2; 8 positions match TRBD1. Germline V CDR1 and CDR2: MNHEY, SVGAGI. With 5 bases clipped from V and 7 bases from J, the junction kept 9 bases outside the gene matches. The CDR3 has 14 amino acids. The CDR3 DNA sequence: TGTGCCAGCAGTCGAATCGACAGGGGAGGTGGCTACACCTTC. Its protein product is CASSRIDRGGGYTF.

The rearrangement links TRBV18 to TRBJ1-6; a weak D match, TRBD1 (5 bases). CDR3 length: 14 amino acids. V was trimmed by 3 bases and J by 8 bases, leaving 11 bases between them. Germline V CDR1 and CDR2: KGHSH, LQKENI. The CDR3 bases are TGTGCCAGCTCACCCTTGGGGGAGGATTCACCCCTCCACTTT. The encoded protein is CASSPLGEDSPLHF.

The genes are TRBV9 and TRBJ2-1, with D possibly matching TRBD2 (7 bases). Trimming stripped 2 bases from V and 9 bases from J, with 12 bases between. Germline V gives CDR1 SGDLS, CDR2 YYNGEE. This CDR3 contains 13 residues. CDR3 in amino acids: CASSVGGGSEQFF. As DNA, the CDR3 is TGTGCCAGCAGCGTGGGAGGGGGGAGTGAGCAGTTCTTC.

Of note for this clone: Other DNA sequences in this specimen translate into the identical CDR3. This chain uses TRBV5-1 with TRBJ1-4; D is possibly TRBD1 (6 bases). Trimming pared 0 bases from V and 0 bases from J, leaving 6 bases between. The CDR3 covers 15 residues. From germline, CDR1 is SGHRS and CDR2 YFSETQ. The CDR3 DNA follows: TGCGCCAGCAGCTTGGAGGGGGCAACTAATGAAAAACTGTTTTTT. Encoded protein: CASSLEGATNEKLFF.

The rearrangement uses TRBV3-1 (or the pseudogene TRBV3-2) and TRBJ1-3, with D unclear. The V gene's germline CDR1 is LGHDT and CDR2 YNNKEL (reference sequence). This CDR3 has 15 residues. The V gene lost 0 bases and the J gene lost 0 bases, with 6 bases spanning the gap. This CDR3 reads CASSQDAISGNTIYF. CDR3 DNA: TGTGCCAGCAGCCAAGATGCGATCTCTGGAAACACCATATATTTT.

The chain recombines TRBV30 with TRBJ1-3, with D unresolved. The CDR3 loop spans 11 amino acids. V was pared by 1 base and J by 2 bases, with 0 bases between. In germline, CDR1 is GTSNPN, CDR2 SVGIG (reference sequence). The CDR3 sequence: CAWSAGNTIYF. CDR3 bases: TGTGCCTGGAGTGCTGGAAACACCATATATTTT.

This chain joins TRBV11-3 and TRBJ1-1; possible D gene TRBD1, 6 bases. CDR3 size: 14 residues. V was pared by 0 bases and J by 5 bases, with 10 bases between. Germline V lookup: CDR1 SGHNT, CDR2 YENEEA. The CDR3 DNA reads as TGTGCCAGCAGCTTAGATGGGGGCGCAACTGAAGCTTTCTTT. This encodes CASSLDGGATEAFF.

The rearrangement links TRBV7-9 to TRBJ2-3; 10 bases are a match to TRBD2. V gave up 1 base and J gave up 1 base; unmatched junction bases: 5. From germline, CDR1 is SEHNR and CDR2 FQNEAQ (reference sequence). The CDR3 length is 17 residues. CDR3: CASSLGASGGGTDTQYF. The CDR3 coding sequence is TGTGCCAGCAGCTTAGGAGCCAGCGGGGGGGGCACAGATACGCAGTATTTT. The variable domain in full, with the rest retrieved from reference TRBV7-9 and TRBJ2-3, is DTGVSQNPRHKITKRGQNVTFRCDPISEHNRLYWYRQTLGQGPEFLTYFQNEAQLEKSRLLSDRFSAERPKGSFSTLEIQRTEQGDSAMYLCASSLGASGGGTDTQYFGPGTRLTVL.

The J gene is TRBJ1-6, the V gene TRBV5-4; 11 nucleotides match TRBD1. Germline CDR1 is SGHNT and CDR2 is YYREEE (reference sequence). This CDR3 region has 16 residues. V dropped 4 bases and J dropped 8; count of bases not matched to a gene: 8. CDR3 residues: CASSPGTGGSYSPLHF. CDR3 DNA sequence: TGTGCCAGCAGCCCCGGGACAGGGGGTTCATATTCACCCCTCCACTTT.

The chain links TRBV14 to TRBJ1-2, with 7 bases identical to TRBD1. Trimming took 4 bases from V and 2 from J; bases not matched to a gene: 4. The CDR3 sequence is 14 residues long. Germline loops: CDR1 SGHDN, CDR2 FVKESK. DNA for the CDR3: TGTGCCAGCAGCCCTCAGACAGGGAACTATGGCTACACCTTC. Its protein is CASSPQTGNYGYTF.

The chain recombines TRBV28 with TRBJ1-1, with D unresolved. This CDR3 contains 13 residues. Trimming pared 5 bases from V and 7 bases from J, leaving 14 bases between. Germline V gene data show CDR1 as MDHEN and CDR2 as SYDVKM. CDR3 loop: CASSPGGSYEAFF. In DNA form, the CDR3 reads TGTGCCAGCAGTCCGGGTGGCAGTTATGAAGCTTTCTTT. Full variable domain (rest looked up from reference TRBV28 and TRBJ1-1): DVKVTQSSRYLVKRTGEKVFLECVQDMDHENMFWYRQDPGLGLRLIYFSYDVKMKEKGDIPEGYSVSREKKERFSLILESASTNQTSMYLCASSPGGSYEAFFGQGTRLTVV.

V usage is TRBV23-1 and J usage is TRBJ2-1; the match to TRBD1 covers 10 bases. TRBV23-1 carries the ORF label, with uncertain function. Trimming removed 3 bases from V and 5 bases from J; junction bases left unmatched: 7. The CDR3 has 16 amino acids. CDR3 in amino acids: CASSHKDRGMDNEQFF. DNA for the CDR3: TGCGCCAGCAGTCATAAGGACAGGGGGATGGACAATGAGCAGTTCTTC.

Here the CDR3 reads CASSAREEQYF. In DNA, the CDR3 is TGCGCCAGCAGTGCCCGGGAAGAGCAGTACTTC. The chain recombines TRBV10-1 with TRBJ2-7; maybe TRBD2 (5 bases). Germline values: CDR1 WNHNN, CDR2 SYGVQD (reference sequence). This CDR3 is 11 amino acids long. V was cut by 4 bases and J by 7 bases, with 8 bases left in between.

This chain joins TRBV7-2 and TRBJ1-3; 9 positions match TRBD1. The ends lost 5 bases at V and 1 base at J; junction bases unmatched: 3. The CDR3 consists of 15 residues. CDR1 is SGHTA, CDR2 FQGNSA, per germline. The CDR3, as DNA: TGTGCCAGCAGCGAACAGGGGGCTTCTGGAAACACCATATATTTT. Amino acids: CASSEQGASGNTIYF.

The V and J genes are TRBV27 and TRBJ1-6; 8 bases fit TRBD1. In germline, CDR1 is MNHEY, CDR2 SMNVEV (reference sequence). The V and J ends lost 2 bases and 6 bases, in that order; junction bases with no gene match: 6. The CDR3 extends over 16 amino acids. CDR3 nucleotide sequence: TGTGCCAGCAGTTTACGTCCACAGGGGGTTAATTCACCCCTCCACTTT. Protein sequence: CASSLRPQGVNSPLHF.

The rearrangement uses TRBV4-3 and TRBJ2-7; no clear D gene. The CDR3 consists of 15 residues. In germline, CDR1 is LGHNA, CDR2 YSLEER. Trimming took 0 bases from V and 2 from J, leaving 11 bases between them. CDR3 DNA: TGCGCCAGCAGCCAAGACGCAGGATTGACCTACGAGCAGTACTTC. Protein: CASSQDAGLTYEQYF.

The rearrangement joins TRBV19 to TRBJ2-4; D possibly corresponds to TRBD1 (5 bases). Germline lookup yields CDR1 LNHDA and CDR2 SQIVND (reference sequence). The CDR3 covers 15 residues. Trimming took 5 bases from V and 2 from J, leaving 13 bases between them. The CDR3 sequence is CASSFGASTKNIQYF. The CDR3 coding sequence is TGTGCCAGTAGTTTTGGGGCATCGACCAAAAACATTCAGTACTTC. The whole variable domain, filled in from reference TRBV19 and TRBJ2-4, reads DGGITQSPKYLFRKEGQNVTLSCEQNLNHDAMYWYRQDPGQGLRLIYYSQIVNDFQKGDIAEGYSVSREKKESFPLTVTSAQKNPTAFYLCASSFGASTKNIQYFGAGTRLSVL.

V gene TRBV5-1 combines with J gene TRBJ1-3; 8 bases line up with TRBD1. Germline-derived CDR1 and CDR2 are SGHRS and YFSETQ. CDR3 length equals 14 residues. J lost 8 bases, V lost 2 bases, and 6 bases had no gene match. The CDR3 region has the DNA TGCGCCAGCAGCTTCCTAGGACAGGGAGACACCATATATTTT. Protein: CASSFLGQGDTIYF.

The chain couples TRBV4-1 to TRBJ1-1; D gene uncertain. The germline V gene encodes CDR1 MGHRA and CDR2 YSYEKL. The CDR3 covers 15 residues. V was clipped by 0 bases and J by 1 base, with 9 bases between them. CDR3 DNA: TGCGCCAGCAGCCAAGAGGGCATTACGAACACTGAAGCTTTCTTT. Protein sequence: CASSQEGITNTEAFF.

The CDR3 coding sequence is TGTGCCAGCAGTTACGGCGCGGGGGCTTTGCAGGGAGAGACCCAGTACTTC. The encoded protein is CASSYGAGALQGETQYF. The chain employs TRBV6-2 or TRBV6-3 and TRBJ2-5; D might be TRBD2 (7 bases). Trimming pared 2 bases from V and 4 bases from J, leaving 20 bases between. The CDR3 contains 17 residues. Per germline, CDR1 MNHEY and CDR2 SVGEGT.

The chain has TRBV5-4 and TRBJ2-6; D possibly corresponds to TRBD1 (5 bases). The V gene's germline CDR1 is SGHNT and CDR2 YYREEE (reference sequence). Trimming took off 4 bases at V and 1 base at J, with 21 bases between the two ends. There are 19 residues in the CDR3. Here the CDR3 DNA reads TGTGCCAGCAGCGTCGACAGCAACAGATTAATTTCTGGGGCCAACGTCCTGACTTTC. This translates into CASSVDSNRLISGANVLTF.

This rearrangement joins TRBV30 to TRBJ2-3; D unresolved. Germline CDR1 and CDR2: GTSNPN and SVGIG (reference sequence). The CDR3 spans 13 residues. The ends were cut back, 0 bases at V and 2 bases at J, with 6 bases in the middle. This chain's CDR3 is CAWSVGPTDTQYF. CDR3 sequence (DNA): TGTGCCTGGAGTGTAGGGCCCACAGATACGCAGTATTTT.

The chain carries TRBV7-2 and TRBJ2-5; the D call may be TRBD1 or TRBD2 (6 bases each). V was pared by 7 bases and J by 7 bases, with 19 bases between. This CDR3 comprises 14 residues. Per germline, CDR1 SGHTA and CDR2 FQGNSA. CDR3 sequence: CASKGGLILGTQYF. The CDR3 DNA is TGTGCCAGCAAAGGGGGGCTTATCTTAGGGACCCAGTACTTC.

The gene calls are TRBV5-1 and TRBJ2-1, with 12 bases identical to TRBD2. Trimming removed 0 bases from V and 9 bases from J; junction bases left unmatched: 7. The CDR3 has 16 amino acids. Per germline, CDR1 SGHRS and CDR2 YFSETQ. For the CDR3, the DNA is TGCGCCAGCAGCTTGGCGACTAGCGGGAGTGGGAGTGAGCAGTTCTTC. Encoded protein: CASSLATSGSGSEQFF.

The genes are TRBV6-8 and TRBJ2-5; possibly TRBD2 for D (6 bases). The germline V gene encodes CDR1 MNHGY and CDR2 SAAAGT. This CDR3 is 14 amino acids long. Trimming pared 4 bases from V and 2 bases from J, leaving 11 bases between. CDR3 nucleotides: TGTGCCAGCAGTTCGCGGGGCGTTCAAGAGACCCAGTACTTC. Amino acid sequence: CASSSRGVQETQYF.

The chain combines TRBV30 with TRBJ2-2; possibly TRBD1 or TRBD2 for D (5 bases each). This CDR3 is built from 14 residues. Germline assignment: CDR1 GTSNPN and CDR2 SVGIG (reference sequence). V was cut by 5 bases and J by 6 bases, with 16 bases left in between. The CDR3 here is CAWLTRGQAGELFF. The CDR3 coding sequence is TGTGCCTGGCTAACTAGGGGCCAGGCCGGGGAGCTGTTTTTT.

The V gene is TRBV4-1, the J gene TRBJ2-7, with TRBD2 identical over 11 bases. Germline values: CDR1 MGHRA, CDR2 YSYEKL. The CDR3 length is 12 residues. After removal of 8 bases from V and 13 bases from J, the junction contained 10 bases not matched to a gene. DNA for the CDR3: TGCGCCAGCGGGGATACTAGCGGGAGCTGTTACTTC. It translates to CASGDTSGSCYF.

The V gene is TRBV19, the J gene TRBJ2-2; 13 positions agree with TRBD2. Trimming took 4 bases from V and 3 from J; bases not matched to a gene: 11. CDR3 length: 19 residues. Germline V gives CDR1 LNHDA, CDR2 SQIVND (reference sequence). The CDR3: CASSTTRTSGSTYTGELFF. CDR3 sequence (DNA): TGTGCCAGTAGTACCACCCGGACTAGCGGGAGTACGTACACCGGGGAGCTGTTTTTT. The entire variable domain, with the rest obtained from reference TRBV19 and TRBJ2-2, is as follows: DGGITQSPKYLFRKEGQNVTLSCEQNLNHDAMYWYRQDPGQGLRLIYYSQIVNDFQKGDIAEGYSVSREKKESFPLTVTSAQKNPTAFYLCASSTTRTSGSTYTGELFFGEGSRLTVL.

This clone has only one observation. The V gene is TRBV19, the J gene TRBJ1-4; TRBD1 agrees at 7 bases. V gave up 10 bases and J gave up 8 bases; unmatched junction bases: 16. CDR3 length: 15 residues. From germline, CDR1 is LNHDA and CDR2 SQIVND (reference sequence). CDR3: CATSKGGRGGEKLFF. DNA of the CDR3: TGTGCCACCTCAAAAGGGGGCAGGGGAGGAGAAAAACTGTTTTTT.